Listed here is a single T cell receptor beta chain. These data are taken from a study of blood T cells in healthy people across ages. The CDR3 extends over 15 amino acids. The V gene's germline CDR1 is MNHEY and CDR2 SMNVEV (reference sequence). With 7 bases removed from V and 6 bases from J, the gap between germline ends came to 19 bases. Per sample, a minimum of 6 million PBMCs were isolated. Per sample, extraction of total RNA gave at least 6 micrograms in every case. Alongside a J-beta primer mix, a sample-barcoded 5' primer served in a second PCR lasting about 7 to 12 cycles. Using its own MiXCR run on the 5' RACE reads, TCRdb lists one record per CDR3 protein. Of roughly 700,000 distinct CDR3 sequences in the sample, approximately 50% were seen once.

The sequenced material came from blood. The chain couples TRBV27 to TRBJ2-1; tentative D call: TRBD1 (5 bases). The receptor comes from a woman aged 60-70 years in good health. The CDR3 is CASNWGIGTFNEQFF. In DNA, the CDR3 is TGTGCCAGCAATTGGGGCATTGGTACTTTCAATGAGCAGTTCTTC.